One and the same sample provided the 20 T cell receptor beta chains below, sequenced in a study of OX40 agonist ivuxolimab in advanced cancers. Produced via immunoSEQ multiplex PCR; TCRdb's table is partial and in-frame only. The sample includes about 59,000 clones, roughly nine tenths seen only once; the top ten take roughly 0.77%. The sample in question was CD4+ or CD8+ T cells sorted from blood, obtained in a trial of the OX40 agonist ivuxolimab. These receptors were obtained from an adult with an advanced solid tumor such as melanoma, head and neck, liver or kidney cancer.

V usage is TRBV20-1 and J usage is TRBJ2-5; no clear D. Germline CDR1 is DFQATT and CDR2 is SNEGSKA (reference sequence). The CDR3 spans 11 residues. V lost 6 bases, J lost 1 base, and 6 bases lay in between. This chain's CDR3 is CSAQSQETQYF. The CDR3 DNA reads as TGCAGTGCCCAGAGCCAAGAGACCCAGTACTTC.

This clone was counted a single time. V usage is TRBV11-2 and J usage is TRBJ1-5, with D tentatively TRBD1 (6 bases). CDR1 SGHAT and CDR2 FQNNGV come from the germline V gene. V lost 5 bases and J lost 3, with 20 bases in between. The CDR3 runs to 17 residues. CDR3 region: CASSLGRGGRDNQPQHF. The CDR3 DNA reads as TGTGCCAGCAGCCTCGGGCGTGGGGGGCGCGACAATCAGCCCCAGCATTTT.

The chain couples TRBV11-2 to TRBJ2-7; weak D call: TRBD2 (5 bases). The CDR3 is 16 amino acids. CDR1 SGHAT and CDR2 FQNNGV come from the germline V gene. Trimming shortened V by 1 base and J by 0 bases, and 13 bases separated the two germline ends. The CDR3 bases are TGTGCCAGCAGCTTAGTTGAGGGCCAATTCTCCTACGAGCAGTACTTC. It yields the protein CASSLVEGQFSYEQYF.

The V gene is TRBV21-1, the J gene TRBJ2-5; the D call TRBD1 from the table was never checked on the DNA. TRBV21-1 is a recognized pseudogene. This CDR3 is built from 15 residues. CDR3 coding DNA: TGTGCCAGCAGCAAAACCGCGACAGAAACAGAGACCCAGTACTTC. Translating it yields CASSKTATETETQYF.

The chain has TRBV7-2 and TRBJ1-4, with D possibly matching TRBD1 (6 bases). With 5 bases removed from V and 5 bases from J, the gap between germline ends came to 15 bases. Germline CDR1 SGHTA, CDR2 FQGNSA. This CDR3 comprises 15 residues. As DNA, the CDR3 is TGTGCCAGCAGCATTACAGGGCACGGGAATGAAAAACTGTTTTTT. Translated: CASSITGHGNEKLFF.

The V gene is TRBV19, the J gene TRBJ1-5, with 11 bases matching TRBD1. The CDR3 spans 17 residues. Unmatched junction bases numbered 11, after V lost 8 bases and J lost 2 bases. Germline values: CDR1 LNHDA, CDR2 SQIVND (reference sequence). The CDR3 bases are TGTGCCAGTGGGGACAGGGGGTTTGTTGATGGCAATCAGCCCCAGCATTTT. This encodes CASGDRGFVDGNQPQHF.

The chain carries TRBV19 and TRBJ1-5; 7 bases match TRBD1. The CDR3 consists of 17 residues. J lost 0 bases, V lost 4 bases, and 9 bases had no gene match. Germline-derived CDR1 and CDR2 are LNHDA and SQIVND (reference sequence). CDR3 bases: TGTGCCAGTAGTAGGGACAGCCCACGTTATAGCAATCAGCCCCAGCATTTT. It specifies CASSRDSPRYSNQPQHF.

The rearrangement links TRBV11-1 to TRBJ2-1; 7 nucleotides line up with TRBD2. This CDR3 region has 15 residues. V shed 3 bases and J 9 bases; nucleotides not matched to a gene: 11. Germline CDR1 is SGHAT and CDR2 is FQDESV (reference sequence). In DNA, the CDR3 is TGTGCCAGCAGCTTCCTAGCGGCCCCCCCGGGTGAGCAGTTCTTC. The encoded protein is CASSFLAAPPGEQFF.

As to this clone: One junction end does not reproduce the germline sequence, and a read error may be involved. The rearrangement links TRBV19 to TRBJ1-5, with D perhaps TRBD1 (6 bases). The germline gives CDR1 LNHDA, CDR2 SQIVND (reference sequence). The CDR3 is 12 residues long. The CDR3 spells CASGGGGGERGF. In nucleotides, the CDR3 is TGTGCCAGTGGAGGGGGAGGAGGGGAAAGGGGTTTT.

This chain uses TRBV27 with TRBJ1-6; possibly TRBD1 for D (6 bases). Germline CDR1 and CDR2: MNHEY and SMNVEV (reference sequence). V lost 6 bases, J lost 7 bases, and 13 bases lay in between. There are 14 residues in the CDR3. CDR3 sequence reads: CASRDSRGNSPLHF. The CDR3 DNA follows: TGTGCCAGCAGGGACAGCCGAGGGAATTCACCCCTCCACTTT.

The J gene is TRBJ2-7, the V gene TRBV20-1; D uncertain. The CDR3 spans 11 residues. Between the trimmed V and J ends, which lost 6 bases and 2 bases, there was a span of 8 bases. CDR1 and CDR2 (germline): DFQATT, SNEGSKA (reference sequence). The CDR3 is CSAATTYEQYF. The DNA for the CDR3 is TGCAGTGCCGCTACTACCTACGAGCAGTACTTC.

The chain joins TRBV11-3 to TRBJ2-2; 10 bases fit TRBD1. Germline-derived CDR1 and CDR2 are SGHNT and YENEEA. V shed 5 bases and J 6 bases; nucleotides not matched to a gene: 0. This CDR3 comprises 13 residues. Here the CDR3 DNA reads TGTGCCAGCAGCGGACAGGGGGCCGGGGAGCTGTTTTTT. This sequence encodes CASSGQGAGELFF.

V gene TRBV7-3 combines with J gene TRBJ2-7; D perhaps matches TRBD2 (5 bases). V lost 2 bases to trimming and J lost 6 bases, with 14 bases between them. The CDR3 contains 14 residues. CDR1 is SGHTA and CDR2 is FQGTGA in the germline V gene. The chain's CDR3 is CASSLRSNRGEQYF. The CDR3 DNA reads as TGTGCCAGCAGCTTACGGTCAAACCGGGGCGAGCAGTACTTC.

V usage is TRBV5-1 and J usage is TRBJ2-7, with a weak D call TRBD1 (6 bases). Germline CDR1 reads SGHRS; CDR2 reads YFSETQ. V lost 5 bases and J 3 bases, leaving 12 bases between the germline ends. The CDR3 contains 13 residues. The CDR3 here is CASSSQGIYEQYF. The CDR3 DNA reads TGCGCCAGCAGTTCTCAGGGGATCTACGAGCAGTACTTC.

The V gene is TRBV25-1, the J gene TRBJ2-7; TRBD1 agrees at 8 bases. The CDR3 is 12 residues long. V lost 10 bases and J lost 6; bases outside the gene matches: 8. Germline values: CDR1 MGHDK, CDR2 SYGVNS. The CDR3 reads CATGTGRGEQYF. As DNA, the CDR3 is TGTGCCACCGGGACAGGACGGGGCGAGCAGTACTTC.

This clone showed up just once. The chain combines TRBV27 with TRBJ2-1; D call uncertain. Trimming cost V 3 bases and J 8 bases, with 26 bases left between them. The CDR3 is 18 amino acids. Germline V gene sequence: CDR1 MNHEY, CDR2 SMNVEV (reference sequence). The CDR3 region is CASSLIPLWETEKDEQFF. The CDR3 nucleotides read TGTGCCAGCAGTTTGATCCCTCTTTGGGAAACGGAGAAGGATGAGCAGTTCTTC.

The chain recombines TRBV28 with TRBJ2-5; D not resolved. V was cut by 1 base and J by 4 bases, with 1 base left in between. Per germline, CDR1 MDHEN and CDR2 SYDVKM. This CDR3 region has 11 residues. This CDR3 is CASSLLETQYF. The CDR3 coding sequence is TGTGCCAGCAGTTTATTAGAGACCCAGTACTTC.

This clone came up a few times. The V and J genes are TRBV7-8 and TRBJ2-3; possibly TRBD1 or TRBD2 for D (6 bases each). This CDR3 is 14 amino acids long. Germline CDR1 reads SGHVS; CDR2 reads FQNEAQ. Trimming cost V 0 bases and J 5 bases, with 9 bases left between them. Here the CDR3 DNA reads TGTGCCAGCAGCTTAGCCAGGGGACTAGATACGCAGTATTTT. Residues: CASSLARGLDTQYF.

The chain employs TRBV6-1 and TRBJ1-5, with 8 bases aligning to TRBD1. V dropped 4 bases and J dropped 5; count of bases not matched to a gene: 4. The CDR3 loop spans 14 amino acids. CDR1 is MNHNS and CDR2 is SASEGT in the germline V gene. In nucleotides, the CDR3 is TGTGCCAGCAGTGCCGGACAGGGCCATCAGCCCCAGCATTTT. Protein: CASSAGQGHQPQHF.

V and J are TRBV9 and TRBJ2-2, with 9 bases fitting TRBD2. V was clipped by 4 bases and J by 5 bases; unmatched bases: 9. The germline gives CDR1 SGDLS, CDR2 YYNGEE. CDR3 length equals 16 residues. This CDR3 reads CASSRRASGVTGELFF. CDR3 nucleotide sequence: TGTGCCAGCAGCCGTCGGGCTAGCGGGGTAACCGGGGAGCTGTTTTTT.